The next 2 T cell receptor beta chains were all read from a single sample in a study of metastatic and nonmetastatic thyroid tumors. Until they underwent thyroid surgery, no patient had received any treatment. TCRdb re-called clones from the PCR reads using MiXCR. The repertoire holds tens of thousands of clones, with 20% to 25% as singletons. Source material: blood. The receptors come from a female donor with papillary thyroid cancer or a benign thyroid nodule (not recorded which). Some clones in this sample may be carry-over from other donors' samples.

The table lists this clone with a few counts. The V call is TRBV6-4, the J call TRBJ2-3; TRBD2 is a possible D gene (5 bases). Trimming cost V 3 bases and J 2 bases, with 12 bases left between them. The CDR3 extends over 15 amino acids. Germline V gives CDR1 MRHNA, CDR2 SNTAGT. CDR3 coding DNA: TGTGCCAGCAGTGAGAAAGCGGAGAACACAGATACGCAGTATTTT. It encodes CASSEKAENTDTQYF.

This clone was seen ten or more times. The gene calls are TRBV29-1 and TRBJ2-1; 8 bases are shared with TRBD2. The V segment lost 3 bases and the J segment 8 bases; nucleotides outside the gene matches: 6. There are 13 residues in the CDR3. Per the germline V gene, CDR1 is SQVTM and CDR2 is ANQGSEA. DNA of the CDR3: TGCAGCGTTGATAGAGGGACTAGTGATGAGCAGTTCTTC. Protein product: CSVDRGTSDEQFF.